These 22 T cell receptor beta chains were all obtained from the same sample, sequenced in a study of shared clonotypes between healthy human individuals. Method: immunoSEQ multiplex PCR; TCRdb's copy keeps in-frame clones and lacks some. The profile shows 950,000 to 1,300,000 clones, roughly 80% of them singletons. Sequenced material: memory CD4+ T cells sorted from blood. Sample subset: CD45RA-negative fraction. All receptors come from a man younger than 35 in good health.

This chain connects TRBV10-1 to TRBJ2-7; perhaps TRBD2 as D (6 bases). V lost 3 bases and J lost 8, with 11 bases in between. CDR3 size: 12 residues. From germline, CDR1 is WNHNN and CDR2 SYGVQD (reference sequence). The CDR3 sequence: CASSDGRTKQYF. The CDR3 DNA follows: TGCGCCAGCAGTGACGGTAGGACTAAGCAGTACTTC.

The chain uses TRBV6-1 and TRBJ1-1, with D possibly matching TRBD1 (6 bases). The CDR3 covers 14 residues. Germline CDR1 and CDR2: MNHNS and SASEGT. The ends were cut back, 2 bases at V and 1 base at J, with 8 bases in the middle. CDR3 DNA: TGTGCCAGCAGTGAAACAGGGAGGAACACTGAAGCTTTCTTT. It codes for CASSETGRNTEAFF.

The V and J genes are TRBV2 and TRBJ2-1, with 9 positions matching TRBD1. CDR3 length: 16 residues. V lost 0 bases, J lost 8 bases, and 8 bases stayed unmatched. Germline values: CDR1 SNHLY, CDR2 FYNNEI. The CDR3 coding sequence is TGTGCCAGCAGTGAAGCTCACCGACAGGGGGTCGATGAGCAGTTCTTC. Its protein is CASSEAHRQGVDEQFF.

This clone was seen more than once but under ten times. The gene calls are TRBV5-6 and TRBJ2-2; TRBD1 or TRBD2 may be the D gene (5 bases each). CDR1 and CDR2 (germline): SGHDT, YYEEEE. The CDR3 has 17 amino acids. Trimming left V 3 bases short and J 2 bases short, with 17 bases between. The CDR3, as DNA: TGTGCCAGCAGCTATATGGCGGCAGGGAGTAACACCGGGGAGCTGTTTTTT. Its translation: CASSYMAAGSNTGELFF.

The J gene is TRBJ1-2, the V gene TRBV29-1; D ambiguous. The germline CDR1 and CDR2 sequences are SQVTM and ANQGSEA. V was shortened by 2 bases and J by 8 bases, with 12 bases between the two germline ends. The CDR3 totals 12 residues. DNA of the CDR3: TGCAGCGTTGAATCTGTTGAGCTCGGCTACACCTTC. It specifies CSVESVELGYTF.

A word on this clone: Other DNA sequences in this sample translate to the same CDR3. This sequence joins TRBV5-1 and TRBJ1-1, with D uncertain. V was pared by 0 bases and J by 3 bases, with 6 bases between. The germline gives CDR1 SGHRS, CDR2 YFSETQ. This CDR3 region has 13 residues. CDR3 nucleotide sequence: TGCGCCAGCAGCTTGGCCGGAGACACTGAAGCTTTCTTT. This sequence encodes CASSLAGDTEAFF.

This chain connects TRBV18 to TRBJ1-2, with D tentatively TRBD1 (6 bases). Trimming removed 0 bases at V and 7 bases at J, with 15 bases between. This CDR3 is 15 amino acids long. From germline, CDR1 is KGHSH and CDR2 LQKENI. Here the CDR3 reads CASSPPLGGRPGYTF. The CDR3 bases are TGTGCCAGCTCACCACCACTCGGGGGCCGCCCTGGCTACACCTTC.

The V call is TRBV7-9, the J call TRBJ2-5; D is perhaps TRBD2 (6 bases). The J call may be wrong; the DNA end is better matched by TRBJ2-7. CDR1 is SEHNR and CDR2 is FQNEAQ in the germline V gene (reference sequence). The CDR3 extends over 15 amino acids. The CDR3: CASSPEAGYRYEQYF. The CDR3 bases are TGTGCCAGCAGCCCAGAAGCGGGCTACCGCTACGAGCAGTACTTC.

The chain couples TRBV4-1 to TRBJ2-2; 7 bases line up with TRBD2. The ends lost 8 bases at V and 0 bases at J; junction bases unmatched: 3. The CDR3 covers 14 residues. Germline-derived CDR1 and CDR2 are MGHRA and YSYEKL. The CDR3 nucleotides are TGCGCCAGCCTAAGCGGGGCGAACACCGGGGAGCTGTTTTTT. It is translated as CASLSGANTGELFF.

This rearrangement joins TRBV6-6 to TRBJ1-1; TRBD1 aligns across 9 bases. Germline V gene lookup returns CDR1 MNHNY and CDR2 SVGAGI (reference sequence). This CDR3 region has 14 residues. J lost 3 bases, V lost 2 bases, and 1 base had no gene match. DNA of the CDR3: TGTGCCAGCAGTTACAGGACAGGGGACACTGAAGCTTTCTTT. It yields the protein CASSYRTGDTEAFF.

The J gene is TRBJ2-1, the V gene TRBV6-5; D not certain. Trimming stripped 11 bases from V and 9 bases from J, with 20 bases between. The CDR3 consists of 13 residues. Looked up from germline, CDR1 is MNHEY and CDR2 is SVGAGI. The CDR3 here is CAVRKASSLEQFF. The CDR3 nucleotides read TGTGCCGTCAGAAAGGCTAGTAGTCTTGAGCAGTTCTTC.

The chain couples TRBV4-1 to TRBJ1-1; a possible D gene is TRBD1 (5 bases). Germline V gene lookup returns CDR1 MGHRA and CDR2 YSYEKL. V was cut by 4 bases and J by 1 base, with 10 bases left in between. CDR3 length equals 14 residues. This CDR3 is CASSLGRGNTEAFF. The CDR3 coding sequence is TGCGCCAGCAGCCTGGGACGGGGGAACACTGAAGCTTTCTTT.

The rearrangement uses TRBV11-2 and TRBJ2-3; no clear D gene. The V gene's germline CDR1 is SGHAT and CDR2 FQNNGV. Trimming removed 4 bases from V and 6 bases from J, with 8 bases in between. This CDR3 is 12 amino acids long. As DNA, the CDR3 is TGTGCCAGCAGCTCCTTCCGCGATACGCAGTATTTT. Its protein is CASSSFRDTQYF.

V usage is TRBV11-3 and J usage is TRBJ2-3; TRBD2 agrees at 13 bases. Germline trimming cut 5 bases from V and 5 bases from J; bases unmatched to any gene: 7. There are 16 residues in the CDR3. Germline V gene data show CDR1 as SGHNT and CDR2 as YENEEA. The CDR3 bases are TGTGCCAGCAGCCTCCAGGGACTAGCGGGGCAAGATACGCAGTATTTT. Translation: CASSLQGLAGQDTQYF. Drawing the rest from reference TRBV11-3 and TRBJ2-3, the complete variable domain is EAGVVQSPRYKIIEKKQPVAFWCNPISGHNTLYWYLQNLGQGPELLIRYENEEAVDDSQLPKDRFSAERLKGVDSTLKIQPAELGDSAVYLCASSLQGLAGQDTQYFGPGTRLTVL.

The chain has TRBV30 and TRBJ2-2; the D gene is possibly TRBD2 (5 bases). CDR3 length: 12 amino acids. With 4 bases removed from V and 3 bases from J, the gap between germline ends came to 6 bases. Germline V gene data show CDR1 as GTSNPN and CDR2 as SVGIG (reference sequence). The chain's CDR3 is CAWTGYTGELFF. Here the CDR3 DNA reads TGTGCCTGGACGGGATACACCGGGGAGCTGTTTTTT.

In this sample, this clone turned up a few times. This chain joins TRBV13 and TRBJ2-3; 7 nucleotides match TRBD1. Germline assignment: CDR1 PRHDT and CDR2 FYEKMQ (reference sequence). V lost 0 bases and J lost 3; bases outside the gene matches: 3. This CDR3 region has 15 residues. CDR3: CASSLGQGTTDTQYF. The CDR3 DNA reads as TGTGCCAGCAGCTTAGGACAGGGGACGACAGATACGCAGTATTTT.

The V gene is TRBV19, the J gene TRBJ2-7; 11 nucleotides line up with TRBD1. The length of the CDR3 is 19 residues. After removal of 2 bases from V and 3 bases from J, the junction contained 15 bases not matched to a gene. CDR1 is LNHDA and CDR2 is SQIVND in the germline V gene (reference sequence). The CDR3 spells CASSIIWYYGQGANYEQYF. The CDR3 nucleotides read TGTGCCAGTAGTATAATCTGGTATTACGGACAGGGGGCTAACTACGAGCAGTACTTC.

The rearrangement links TRBV6-1 to TRBJ2-3; no reliable D call. CDR1 MNHNS and CDR2 SASEGT come from the germline V gene. The CDR3 has 15 amino acids. V shed 2 bases and J shed 0 bases, with 9 bases lying between them. CDR3 sequence reads: CASSELGTSTDTQYF. CDR3 DNA: TGTGCCAGCAGTGAATTAGGTACAAGCACAGATACGCAGTATTTT.

The gene calls are TRBV7-2 and TRBJ2-5; 8 bases are a match to TRBD2. Per germline, CDR1 SGHTA and CDR2 FQGNSA. The CDR3 has 18 amino acids. V gave up 1 base and J gave up 3 bases; unmatched junction bases: 13. The CDR3 region has the DNA TGTGCCAGCAGCTTAGGGCTATTAGCGGGATTTGGCGAAGAGACCCAGTACTTC. Its translation is CASSLGLLAGFGEETQYF.

The genes are TRBV18 and TRBJ2-1; D unclear. Per germline, CDR1 KGHSH and CDR2 LQKENI. V lost 6 bases, J lost 7 bases, and 7 bases lay in between. This CDR3 has 11 amino acids. DNA for the CDR3: TGTGCCAGCTCGTCCCAGAATGAGCAGTTCTTC. It encodes CASSSQNEQFF.

As concerns this clone: A far larger clone is one base from this, pointing to a likely read error. This CDR3 is also generated by other DNA sequences in the sample. The V call is TRBV7-2, the J call TRBJ1-1; D remains unclear. Trimming removed 1 base at V and 0 bases at J, with 3 bases between. From germline, CDR1 is SGHTA and CDR2 FQGNSA. The CDR3 consists of 13 residues. The CDR3 loop is CASSLDMNTEAFF. The CDR3 DNA reads as TGTGCCAGCAGCTTAGACATGAACACTGAAGCTTTCTTT.

The chain combines TRBV27 with TRBJ1-2; TRBD1 aligns across 8 bases. Germline V gene lookup returns CDR1 MNHEY and CDR2 SMNVEV (reference sequence). The CDR3 is made up of 15 amino acids. V shed 7 bases, J shed 5 bases, and the junction held 12 bases outside the gene matches. The CDR3 protein is CASKPTDRGSYGYTF. CDR3 sequence (DNA): TGTGCCAGCAAACCGACCGACAGGGGATCTTATGGCTACACCTTC.